This TCR beta chain was recorded in a study of T cells after yellow fever vaccination. Broader study findings: Within FACS-sorted repertoires, abundant clonotypes contaminating from the bulk population could be present. Booster samples showed a return of most primary-vaccination clones (about 96% CD4, around 85% CD8).

UMIs were added to TCR cDNA along with a universal primer site when it was made by 5'RACE template switching. Using its own MiXCR run on the 5' RACE reads, TCRdb lists one record per CDR3 protein. The data contain about 300,000 distinct CDR3 sequences, 6.8% of them singletons. This clonotype has a count of ten or more. Antigen specificity is unknown. The CDR3 is 14 amino acids. Trimming removed 8 bases from V and 1 base from J; junction bases left unmatched: 6. Germline loops: CDR1 LNHNV, CDR2 YYDKDF (reference sequence). The sequencing here drew on PBMCs, taken 35 to 50 days after the first yellow fever vaccination. This TCR came from a man aged 18-30 years who received the YFV17D yellow fever vaccine. The rearrangement joins TRBV15 to TRBJ2-3; 7 bases agree with TRBD2. The CDR3, as DNA: TGTGCCACCTCCGGGGACTACGGCACAGATACGCAGTATTTT. Translation: CATSGDYGTDTQYF. Variable domain in full (rest from reference TRBV15 and TRBJ2-3): DAMVIQNPRYQVTQFGKPVTLSCSQTLNHNVMYWYQQKSSQAPKLLFHYYDKDFNNEADTPDNFQSRRPNTSFCFLDIRSPGLGDTAMYLCATSGDYGTDTQYFGPGTRLTVL.